Sequencing of this T cell receptor beta chain was carried out in a study of T cell responses to AZD1222 COVID-19 vaccine. As regards this clone: Its antigen is undetermined.

The CDR3 has 14 residues. V was shortened by 0 bases and J by 8 bases, with 12 bases between the two germline ends. CDR1 and CDR2 (germline): SGHRS, YFSETQ. Study conclusions and caveats: Only six people who got AZD1222 tested seropositive at baseline.

Only in-frame clones appear in the TCRdb table, and some are missing; sequencing was by immunoSEQ multiplex PCR. The sample holds about 150,000 clones, 88% seen once. V is TRBV5-1 and J is TRBJ1-5; D gene ambiguous. Sequenced material: peripheral blood, taken 28 days after the second dose of the MenACWY control vaccine. The sequence was obtained from an adult who received the MenACWY meningococcal vaccine as a control. The CDR3 DNA sequence: TGCGCCAGCAGCTTGGTAGGGTTGGGAGAGCCCCAGCATTTT. It specifies CASSLVGLGEPQHF.